This TCR beta chain was captured by sequencing in a study of blood T cell repertoires in COVID-19. About the research overall: Italy, Spain and the United States were the sources of the convalescent and acute COVID-19 samples. T cells, B-cell-depleted T cells, or PBMCs provided the cDNA or gDNA that served as material.

This clone was counted a single time. Source study methods: Estimated nucleated cell counts came from reference gene primer amplification. The data were produced by immunoSEQ multiplex PCR, yet TCRdb's version contains in-frame clones alone and is incomplete. V and J calls and clone size come straight from that table; D and trimming were deduced from the DNA. This table has 210,000 or so clones, 80% to 90% appearing once. Sequenced sample: peripheral blood. The TCR sequence derives from a man aged 50 to 59 with active or convalescent COVID-19.

CDR3 in DNA: TGTGCCAGCAGCTTAGACCCGGGAGCCAAAAACATTCAGTACTTC. Residues: CASSLDPGAKNIQYF. The V and J genes are TRBV11-1 and TRBJ2-4; D remains unclear. The CDR3 has 15 residues. Germline-derived CDR1 and CDR2 are SGHAT and FQDESV (reference sequence). V lost 1 base to trimming and J lost 0 bases, with 7 bases between them.